The entry below describes one TCR beta chain. At least ten counts were recorded for this clonotype. The antigen it recognizes is unknown. Base qualities were left out, and no much larger clone turns up one base away. From cysteine to phenylalanine, the CDR3 is 17 amino acids long. Of the read, only the CDR3 DNA is kept; its 51 bases are in frame from base 1. Relative to germline, V is missing 2 bases and J is missing 6 bases, with 12 bases of the junction outside any gene match. Reading the germline V gene (reference sequence) gives CDR1 GTSNPN and CDR2 SVGIG. These data originate in a study (dated by TCRdb to 2012 to 2015). Sequencing took place on an Illumina Genome Analyzer IIx. The public sequencing data were trimmed at Q25 with fastp and processed into clonotypes with MiXCR by TCRdb, which kept only in-frame beta chains. Each entry merges the rows of one CDR3 protein and shows their most common DNA and genes. The sample includes several thousand distinct CDR3 sequences, with under 35% observed a single time. The top ten constitute about a fifth of the sample.

The sequence links TRBV30 to TRBJ2-1, with 11 central nucleotides matching TRBD2. This receptor was taken from a human donor. The sequenced sample consisted of blood. The bases are TGTGCCTGGAGTTATATAGCGGGAGGGCCCCAGCGCAATGAGCAGTTCTTC. Translated, it reads CAWSYIAGGPQRNEQFF. Reference TRBV30 and TRBJ2-1 proteins supply the regions before and after the CDR3; the full variable domain is: SQTIHQWPATLVQPVGSPLSLECTVEGTSNPNLYWYRQAAGRGLQLLFYSVGIGQISSEVPQNLSASRPQDRQFILSSKKLLLSDSGFYLCAWSYIAGGPQRNEQFFGPGTRLTVL.